The 24 T cell receptor beta chains in this list originate from one sample, sequenced in a study of CD8+ T cells in alopecia areata listed by TCRdb under 2018. Receptors were amplified or captured by the immunoSEQ multiplex PCR assay. For TCR sequencing, RNA was extracted from every sample and reverse transcribed into cDNA to serve as template. What TCRdb holds here is the immuneACCESS table cut down to in-frame rearrangements. Part of the clones is not present; checked against another copy, under half of the missing clones reflect an unresolved V gene, and the others are unexplained. This sample lists more than 90,000 clones; under 60% were detected once. Of the sample, more than 9% falls within the top ten clones. Read against the paper, the sample's time point label means: roughly 24 weeks on oral tofacitinib. Explained via the paper, the treatment or condition label denotes: oral pan-JAK inhibitor, 5-10 mg twice daily.

The material sequenced was CD8+ T cells sorted from blood, taken at week 24, from a patient treated with tofacitinib. The source of these receptors is a human donor with alopecia areata.

The rearrangement joins TRBV5-1 to TRBJ2-1, with D perhaps given as TRBD1 or TRBD2 (6 bases each). The CDR3 has 15 amino acids. In germline, CDR1 is SGHRS, CDR2 YFSETQ. V was pared by 4 bases and J by 5 bases, with 16 bases between. The CDR3 loop is CASSVRGGLNNEQFF. CDR3 DNA: TGCGCCAGCAGCGTTAGAGGGGGGCTTAACAATGAGCAGTTCTTC.

This clone has only a few counts. The CDR3 bases are TGTGCCACCAGCAGAGGCAGGACGGACGCGACAGAGACCCAGTACTTC. It specifies CATSRGRTDATETQYF. This rearrangement joins TRBV15 to TRBJ2-5, with D uncertain. Germline values: CDR1 LNHNV, CDR2 YYDKDF (reference sequence). With 1 base removed from V and 4 bases from J, the gap between germline ends came to 16 bases. The CDR3 length is 16 residues.

The chain carries TRBV29-1 and TRBJ1-5; D possibly corresponds to TRBD1 (6 bases). CDR3 size: 16 residues. The V and J ends lost 7 bases and 2 bases respectively, with 21 bases between them. The germline V gene encodes CDR1 SQVTM and CDR2 ANQGSEA. The CDR3 spells CSARLDRPSGNQPQHF. The CDR3 DNA is TGCAGCGCCCGCCTCGACAGGCCCAGTGGCAATCAGCCCCAGCATTTT.

This chain joins TRBV30 and TRBJ2-7; 15 bases map to TRBD2. After removal of 0 bases from V and 6 bases from J, the junction contained 6 bases not matched to a gene. The length of the CDR3 is 16 residues. Germline V gene sequence: CDR1 GTSNPN, CDR2 SVGIG (reference sequence). CDR3 DNA: TGTGCCTGGAGTGTACCGGGACTAGCGGGGGGTCTCGAGCAGTACTTC. Its protein product is CAWSVPGLAGGLEQYF.

The chain uses TRBV15 and TRBJ1-4; D may be TRBD1 (5 bases). Trimming took 1 base from V and 3 from J, leaving 9 bases between them. Looked up from germline, CDR1 is LNHNV and CDR2 is YYDKDF (reference sequence). The CDR3 extends over 15 amino acids. The CDR3 bases are TGTGCCACCAGCAGAGCAGGGAGATCTAATGAAAAACTGTTTTTT. Its translation: CATSRAGRSNEKLFF.

This clone appeared a few times. V and J are TRBV30 and TRBJ1-1; D unresolved. Per germline, CDR1 GTSNPN and CDR2 SVGIG (reference sequence). There are 13 residues in the CDR3. V lost 4 bases to trimming and J lost 2 bases, with 11 bases between them. The CDR3, as DNA: TGTGCCTGGAACTTAGACGTTAACACTGAAGCTTTCTTT. Protein product: CAWNLDVNTEAFF.

Only a few counts were recorded for this clone. The chain combines TRBV10-2 with TRBJ2-7; no firm D call. Germline assignment: CDR1 WSHSY and CDR2 SAAADI. The CDR3 extends over 13 amino acids. The ends were cut back, 2 bases at V and 3 bases at J, with 8 bases in the middle. CDR3 residues: CASSEGSFYEQYF. The CDR3 DNA is TGCGCCAGCAGTGAGGGGTCTTTCTACGAGCAGTACTTC.

The chain is built from TRBV9 and TRBJ1-4; 8 positions match TRBD1. Trimming cost V 4 bases and J 6 bases; bases outside gene matches: 2. The germline V gene has CDR1 SGDLS and CDR2 YYNGEE. CDR3 length: 13 amino acids. The CDR3 spells CASSPGGDEKLFF. The CDR3 DNA reads as TGTGCCAGCAGCCCAGGGGGCGATGAAAAACTGTTTTTT. The full variable domain, its missing parts supplied by reference TRBV9 and TRBJ1-4, is DSGVTQTPKHLITATGQRVTLRCSPRSGDLSVYWYQQSLDQGLQFLIQYYNGEERAKGNILERFSAQQFPDLHSELNLSSLELGDSALYFCASSPGGDEKLFFGSGTQLSVL.

V and J are TRBV18 and TRBJ2-7, with 9 bases fitting TRBD2. The CDR3 length is 16 residues. Germline lookup yields CDR1 KGHSH and CDR2 LQKENI. V gave up 5 bases and J gave up 1 base; unmatched junction bases: 9. CDR3 sequence: CASSVDPSGVSYEQYF. In DNA, the CDR3 is TGTGCCAGCTCAGTCGACCCTAGCGGGGTATCCTACGAGCAGTACTTC.

Concerning this clone: This likely traces to a read error, being one base from a far larger clone. The chain joins TRBV13 to TRBJ2-3; 8 bases map to TRBD2. Germline trimming cut 6 bases from V and 2 bases from J; bases unmatched to any gene: 4. From germline, CDR1 is PRHDT and CDR2 FYEKMQ (reference sequence). The CDR3 length is 14 residues. The CDR3 coding sequence is TGTGCCAGCAGTTACGGGGGGGCCACAGATACGCAGTATTTT. This gives the protein CASSYGGATDTQYF. The full variable domain, with the rest looked up from reference TRBV13 and TRBJ2-3, is AAGVIQSPRHLIKEKRETATLKCYPIPRHDTVYWYQQGPGQDPQFLISFYEKMQSDKGSIPDRFSAQQFSDYHSELNMSSLELGDSALYFCASSYGGATDTQYFGPGTRLTVL.

This chain links TRBV27 with TRBJ1-5; a weak D match, TRBD1 (5 bases). V shed 2 bases and J shed 0 bases, with 5 bases lying between them. Germline values: CDR1 MNHEY, CDR2 SMNVEV (reference sequence). There are 14 residues in the CDR3. In nucleotides, the CDR3 is TGTGCCAGCAGTTTAGGGGCTAGCAATCAGCCCCAGCATTTT. Translated: CASSLGASNQPQHF.

The chain carries TRBV5-1 and TRBJ2-3, with D maybe TRBD2 (6 bases). Germline-derived CDR1 and CDR2 are SGHRS and YFSETQ. The CDR3 consists of 13 residues. With 8 bases removed from V and 2 bases from J, the gap between germline ends came to 12 bases. The CDR3 here is CASSPGDTDTQYF. DNA for the CDR3: TGCGCCAGTAGTCCGGGAGACACAGATACGCAGTATTTT.

This clone has just a few counts. The rearrangement uses TRBV9 and TRBJ1-2; 7 bases are shared with TRBD1. V was pared by 0 bases and J by 8 bases, with 7 bases of the junction left unmatched. The CDR3 consists of 14 residues. Germline loops: CDR1 SGDLS, CDR2 YYNGEE. The CDR3: CASSVVGGGWGYTF. The CDR3 nucleotides read TGTGCCAGCAGCGTAGTTGGAGGGGGCTGGGGCTACACCTTC.

The rearrangement uses TRBV5-6 and TRBJ1-5; a weak D match, TRBD1 (6 bases). V was cut by 2 bases and J by 3 bases, with 12 bases left in between. This CDR3 is 15 amino acids long. Germline V gene data show CDR1 as SGHDT and CDR2 as YYEEEE. DNA for the CDR3: TGTGCCAGCAGCTTCTCCACAGGGATCAATCAGCCCCAGCATTTT. This translates into CASSFSTGINQPQHF.

This chain connects TRBV15 to TRBJ2-4, with D perhaps matching TRBD1 (6 bases). CDR1 is LNHNV and CDR2 is YYDKDF in the germline V gene (reference sequence). V lost 0 bases to trimming and J lost 8 bases, with 11 bases between them. The CDR3 has 14 amino acids. The CDR3 is CATSRDRTEDIQYF. CDR3 DNA sequence: TGTGCCACCAGCAGAGACCGGACAGAGGACATTCAGTACTTC.

V usage is TRBV14 and J usage is TRBJ2-6; D gene ambiguous. The J call may be in error: the DNA end matches TRBJ2-1 better. This CDR3 region has 12 residues. The germline V gene encodes CDR1 SGHDN and CDR2 FVKESK. The CDR3 here is CASSFTYNEQFF. CDR3 in DNA: TGTGCCAGCAGCTTCACCTACAATGAGCAGTTCTTC.

The rearrangement links TRBV4-3 to TRBJ2-2; possibly TRBD1 for D (6 bases). Trimming removed 4 bases from V and 4 bases from J, with 13 bases in between. The germline CDR1 and CDR2 sequences are LGHNA and YSLEER. CDR3 length equals 15 residues. In nucleotides, the CDR3 is TGCGCCAGCAGCCTCACAGGGTCGGGCACCGGGGAGCTGTTTTTT. This codes for CASSLTGSGTGELFF.

The rearrangement uses TRBV25-1 and TRBJ1-2, with D uncertain. The germline CDR1 and CDR2 sequences are MGHDK and SYGVNS. With 7 bases removed from V and 8 bases from J, the gap between germline ends came to 14 bases. This CDR3 comprises 12 residues. For the CDR3, the DNA is TGTGCCAGCATATCCCCTTTAGGGGGCTACACCTTC. Translation gives CASISPLGGYTF.

The genes are TRBV10-3 and TRBJ2-7, with 7 bases lining up with TRBD2. Germline CDR1 and CDR2: ENHRY and SYGVKD. The CDR3 runs to 14 residues. J lost 6 bases, V lost 2 bases, and 7 bases had no gene match. In nucleotides, the CDR3 is TGTGCCATCAGTGAGGGCGGGGGTTCTGTCGAGCAGTACTTC. Translating it yields CAISEGGGSVEQYF.

This clone was recorded only once. The same CDR3 can be traced to other DNA sequences in this sample. The chain recombines TRBV4-1 with TRBJ2-7; 7 nucleotides agree with TRBD2. Germline loops: CDR1 MGHRA, CDR2 YSYEKL. The CDR3 is 13 amino acids. Germline trimming cut 3 bases from V and 1 base from J; bases unmatched to any gene: 0. CDR3 nucleotides: TGCGCCAGCAGCCAGGGGGGGTCCTACGAGCAGTACTTC. It translates to CASSQGGSYEQYF.

The gene calls are TRBV27 and TRBJ2-7; D gene unclear. The CDR3 is made up of 15 amino acids. Germline CDR1 MNHEY, CDR2 SMNVEV (reference sequence). V lost 4 bases and J 3 bases, leaving 16 bases between the germline ends. The CDR3 nucleotides are TGTGCCAGCAGTTCCCCCGGCGGAAACCTCTACGAGCAGTACTTC. Its protein is CASSSPGGNLYEQYF.

The gene calls are TRBV13 and TRBJ1-2, with unresolved D. The CDR3 totals 15 residues. Deletions cut 0 bases from V and 3 bases from J, with 11 bases between. Per the germline V gene, CDR1 is PRHDT and CDR2 is FYEKMQ (reference sequence). This chain's CDR3 is CASSLGPRQDYGYTF. The CDR3 region has the DNA TGTGCCAGCAGCTTAGGACCCCGGCAGGACTATGGCTACACCTTC.

The chain employs TRBV6-5 and TRBJ2-7; TRBD1 agrees at 7 bases. J gave up 0 bases and V 5 bases, and 4 bases lay outside the gene matches. The CDR3 has 14 residues. The V gene's germline CDR1 is MNHEY and CDR2 SVGAGI. Here the CDR3 reads CASSLRDSSYEQYF. The DNA for the CDR3 is TGTGCCAGCAGTCTCCGGGACAGCTCCTACGAGCAGTACTTC.

In its sample, this clone was seen a few times. This chain links TRBV7-3 with TRBJ2-6, with a tentative D call TRBD2 (6 bases). Deletions cut 5 bases from V and 0 bases from J, with 8 bases between. The CDR3 extends over 15 amino acids. Germline-derived CDR1 and CDR2 are SGHTA and FQGTGA. The CDR3 here is CASSPGGSGANVLTF. The CDR3 DNA reads TGTGCCAGCAGCCCCGGGGGCTCTGGGGCCAACGTCCTGACTTTC.